A single sample gave rise to the 7 T cell receptor beta chains below, sequenced in a study of T cell responses to AZD1222 COVID-19 vaccine. TCRdb keeps only in-frame clones here, not all; method: immunoSEQ multiplex PCR. This repertoire shows some 190,000 clones, approximately 90% found once; its top ten account for 6% to 8%. The source was peripheral blood, collected on day 0 of AZD1222 vaccination. The receptors stem from an adult in good health.

The V and J genes are TRBV15 and TRBJ1-6, with 7 bases aligning to TRBD1. V was clipped by 4 bases and J by 9 bases; unmatched bases: 6. The CDR3 is 14 residues long. The V gene's germline CDR1 is LNHNV and CDR2 YYDKDF (reference sequence). CDR3: CATSKDRDASPLHF. The CDR3 nucleotides read TGTGCCACCAGCAAAGACAGGGACGCTTCACCCCTCCACTTT.

The CDR3 reads CASSPDRGGEKLFF. The CDR3, as DNA: TGTGCCAGCAGCCCGGACAGGGGTGGCGAAAAACTGTTTTTT. This chain joins TRBV7-9 and TRBJ1-4, with 9 bases that match TRBD1. The length of the CDR3 is 14 residues. Germline-derived CDR1 and CDR2 are SEHNR and FQNEAQ (reference sequence). V lost 5 bases, J lost 8 bases, and 6 bases stayed unmatched.

The V call is TRBV7-9, the J call TRBJ2-2; D remains unclear. Trimming left V 5 bases short and J 4 bases short, with 11 bases between. The CDR3 totals 14 residues. Germline V gene sequence: CDR1 SEHNR, CDR2 FQNEAQ (reference sequence). The CDR3 DNA is TGTGCCAGCAGCCCTCGACTGGGCACCGGGGAGCTGTTTTTT. Its translation is CASSPRLGTGELFF.

CDR3 residues: CAWSPGTGGNQPQHF. The CDR3 region has the DNA TGTGCCTGGAGTCCCGGGACAGGGGGCAATCAGCCCCAGCATTTT. The V gene is TRBV30, the J gene TRBJ1-5; TRBD1 agrees at 10 bases. CDR3 length: 15 residues. J gave up 2 bases and V 2 bases, and 3 bases lay outside the gene matches. Germline CDR1 reads GTSNPN; CDR2 reads SVGIG (reference sequence). The full variable domain, its missing parts supplied by reference TRBV30 and TRBJ1-5, is SQTIHQWPATLVQPVGSPLSLECTVEGTSNPNLYWYRQAAGRGLQLLFYSVGIGQISSEVPQNLSASRPQDRQFILSSKKLLLSDSGFYLCAWSPGTGGNQPQHFGDGTRLSIL.

V and J are TRBV7-8 and TRBJ2-7; no definite D call. Trimming took off 3 bases at V and 1 base at J, with 19 bases between the two ends. The CDR3 is 17 amino acids. Germline V gene lookup returns CDR1 SGHVS and CDR2 FQNEAQ. The CDR3 protein is CASSLSGEPSRSYEQYF. The CDR3 DNA is TGTGCCAGCAGCTTGTCTGGAGAACCTTCAAGATCCTACGAGCAGTACTTC.

The chain is built from TRBV9 and TRBJ1-1; D gene unclear. Germline V gives CDR1 SGDLS, CDR2 YYNGEE. V dropped 4 bases and J dropped 5 bases, with 15 bases sitting between them. The CDR3 is 14 residues long. The CDR3 region has the DNA TGTGCCAGCAGCTCAACGGACGCAGGAACTGAAGCTTTCTTT. This encodes CASSSTDAGTEAFF.

Points on this clone: The same CDR3 arises from other DNA sequences in this sample as well. The chain carries TRBV2 and TRBJ1-2; no clear D. The germline CDR1 and CDR2 sequences are SNHLY and FYNNEI. Trimming took off 5 bases at V and 4 bases at J, with 14 bases between the two ends. The CDR3 consists of 14 residues. CDR3 amino acids: CASSIHTDSYGYTF. CDR3 coding DNA: TGTGCCAGCAGTATTCATACGGATAGCTATGGCTACACCTTC.